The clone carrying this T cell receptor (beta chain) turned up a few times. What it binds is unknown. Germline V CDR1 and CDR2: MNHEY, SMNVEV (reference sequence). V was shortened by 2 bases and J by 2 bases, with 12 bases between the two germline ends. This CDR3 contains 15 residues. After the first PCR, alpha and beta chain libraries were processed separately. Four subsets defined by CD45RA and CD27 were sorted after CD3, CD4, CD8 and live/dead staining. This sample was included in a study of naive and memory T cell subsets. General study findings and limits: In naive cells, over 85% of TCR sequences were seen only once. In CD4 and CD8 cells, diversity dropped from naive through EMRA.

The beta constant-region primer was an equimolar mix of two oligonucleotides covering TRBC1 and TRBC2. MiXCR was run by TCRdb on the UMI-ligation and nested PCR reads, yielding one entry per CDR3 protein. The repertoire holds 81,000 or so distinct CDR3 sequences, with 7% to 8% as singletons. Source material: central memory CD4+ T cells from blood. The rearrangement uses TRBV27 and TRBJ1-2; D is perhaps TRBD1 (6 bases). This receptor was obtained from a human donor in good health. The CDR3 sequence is CASSLTAGQNYGYTF. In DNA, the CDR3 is TGTGCCAGCAGTTTAACCGCCGGACAGAACTATGGCTACACCTTC.